A selection of T cell receptor beta chains follows, all from one sample in a study of neoadjuvant anti-PD-1 for oral cavity cancer. Sequencing used immunoSEQ multiplex PCR; TCRdb keeps in-frame clones, though not all of them. The table shows more than 12,000 clones, with around 40% occurring only once. This specimen consisted of tumor tissue, obtained after nivolumab (anti-PD-1) treatment. These receptors all stem from a person aged 40 to 85 with oral cavity squamous cell carcinoma. The CDR3 runs from the conserved cysteine through the conserved F or W. A D gene is named only where the DNA matches it firmly. Part of the rows lack a size; the others show once, few, many or a class for expanded clones.

cdr3_length,clone_size,v_call,j_call,d_call,cdr3_nt,cdr3_aa
15,NA,TRBV28,TRBJ2-4,TRBD1,TGTGCCAGCAGTCCCTGGGGGACAGGGGAAAACATTCAGTACTTC,CASSPWGTGENIQYF
16,NA,TRBV11-2,TRBJ1-3,NA,TGTGCCAGCAGCTCCATCAGGGACACCTCTGGAAACACCATATATTTT,CASSSIRDTSGNTIYF
14,few,TRBV7-9,TRBJ1-1,NA,TGTGCCAGCAGCTCACAGGGTTTTGGCACTGAAGCTTTCTTT,CASSSQGFGTEAFF
16,few,TRBV5-1,TRBJ2-3,NA,TGCGCCAGCAGCTTGGGGGGTGTTCTTGGGGCAGATACGCAGTATTTT,CASSLGGVLGADTQYF
14,NA,TRBV11-3,TRBJ2-7,TRBD2,TGTGCCAGCAGCCCCGGGGGGAACAGCTACGAGCAGTACTTC,CASSPGGNSYEQYF
13,NA,TRBV28,TRBJ1-5,NA,TGTGCCAGCAGTTTAAGGGGGAGGCAGCCCCAGCATTTT,CASSLRGRQPQHF
13,NA,TRBV9,TRBJ1-5,NA,TGTGCCAGTGCCAGACAGGACAATCAGCCCCAGCATTTT,CASARQDNQPQHF
18,NA,TRBV4-2,TRBJ1-6,TRBD1,TGTGCCAGCAGCCAGGATAACCCCTTCAGACAGGGGGCTTCACCCCTCCACTTT,CASSQDNPFRQGASPLHF
10,NA,TRBV20-1,TRBJ2-3,NA,TGCAGTGCGCGCACAGATACGCAGTATTTT,CSARTDTQYF
17,NA,TRBV14,TRBJ2-7,NA,TGTGCCAGCAGCCAAGAGCCCGCAGGGGCACTAACCTACGAGCAGTACTTC,CASSQEPAGALTYEQYF
18,NA,TRBV30,TRBJ2-2,TRBD1,TGTGCCTGGAGTGACAAAATTCAGACAGGGATTAGCACCGGGGAGCTGTTTTTT,CAWSDKIQTGISTGELFF
12,NA,TRBV7-9,TRBJ1-5,NA,TGTGCCAGCAGCTTAGACAGGCAGCCCCAGCATTTT,CASSLDRQPQHF
13,few,TRBV7-7,TRBJ1-1,TRBD1,TGTGCCAGCAGTAAACAGGGGGGGACTGAAGCTTTCTTT,CASSKQGGTEAFF
12,few,TRBV11-2,TRBJ2-7,NA,TGTGCCAGCAGCTTAGACAGTTGGGAGCAGTACTTC,CASSLDSWEQYF
13,NA,TRBV5-4,TRBJ1-2,NA,TGTGCCAGCAGCTCTCAGGGGAACTATGGCTACACCTTC,CASSSQGNYGYTF
15,medium-sized,TRBV19,TRBJ2-1,TRBD2,TGTGCCAGTAGTATAGGACTAGCGGGGGGGCACGAGCAGTTCTTC,CASSIGLAGGHEQFF
14,few,TRBV5-8,TRBJ1-4,TRBD1,TGTGCCAGCAGCCAGGGACAGAGGAATGAAAAACTGTTTTTT,CASSQGQRNEKLFF
15,NA,TRBV2,TRBJ1-3,NA,TGTGCCAGCAGTCGACAGGTTTCGGGGGGAAACACCATATATTTT,CASSRQVSGGNTIYF
14,NA,TRBV7-3,TRBJ1-2,NA,TGTGCCAGCAGCCCAAGTGCAGGGCTCTATGGCTACACCTTC,CASSPSAGLYGYTF
15,NA,TRBV13,TRBJ2-7,NA,TGTGCCAGCAGCTTAGGGCGGACAGCAACCTACGAGCAGTACTTC,CASSLGRTATYEQYF
16,few,TRBV11-3,TRBJ2-2,NA,TGTGCCAGCAGCTTAGCCGTGGGACAACTCACCGGGGAGCTGTTTTTT,CASSLAVGQLTGELFF
14,NA,TRBV28,TRBJ1-1,NA,TGTGCCAGCAGTTTAGCACAATACAACACTGAAGCTTTCTTT,CASSLAQYNTEAFF
14,NA,TRBV6-1,TRBJ1-6,TRBD1,TGTGCCAGCAGTGAAGACAGGGGTGGTTCACCCCTCCACTTT,CASSEDRGGSPLHF
16,NA,TRBV6-5,TRBJ2-1,TRBD2,TGTGCCAGCAGTTACTTTCTAGCGGGGGGGCCAGTCTCGCAGTTCTTC,CASSYFLAGGPVSQFF
14,NA,TRBV30,TRBJ2-7,NA,TGTGCCTGGAGTGTATGGCAGTTACCGTACGAGCAGTACTTC,CAWSVWQLPYEQYF
14,NA,TRBV11-2,TRBJ2-7,TRBD2,TGTGCCAGCAGCCGGGGGGGGATACCCTACGAGCAGTACTTC,CASSRGGIPYEQYF
14,NA,TRBV6-1,TRBJ2-7,NA,TGTGCCAGCGGTAGGGGGGCAGCCTCCTACGAGCAGTACTTC,CASGRGAASYEQYF
13,NA,TRBV6-4,TRBJ1-2,NA,TGTGCCAGCAGCCGTGAGTGGCAGGACGATCGTACCTTC,CASSREWQDDRTF
15,NA,TRBV7-6,TRBJ1-6,TRBD1,TGTGCCAGCAGCTTGGGACAGGGGAATCATTCACCCCTCCACTTT,CASSLGQGNHSPLHF
15,NA,TRBV2,TRBJ1-1,NA,TGTGCCAGCAGCTTCTTTAATAAGGGGGGCACTGAAGCTTTCTTT,CASSFFNKGGTEAFF
17,NA,TRBV4-1,TRBJ2-4,NA,TGCGCCAGCAGCCAAGAAGGAGGGAAGGTTGCCAAAAACATTCAGTACTTC,CASSQEGGKVAKNIQYF
15,NA,TRBV7-9,TRBJ1-2,TRBD1,TGTGCCAGCAGCCCTCCCCCCGGGACAGGGGTTAGCTACACCTTC,CASSPPPGTGVSYTF
17,NA,TRBV5-8,TRBJ1-5,NA,TGTGCCAGCAGCTTGGGAACCACGGCTTATAGCAATCAGCCCCAGCATTTT,CASSLGTTAYSNQPQHF
14,NA,TRBV28,TRBJ1-5,NA,TGTGCCAGCATCCCCGGGACGCATAATCAGCCCCAGCATTTT,CASIPGTHNQPQHF
13,few,TRBV25-1,TRBJ2-7,TRBD1,TGTGCCAGCAGGGGGACAGCCTCCTACGAGCAGTACTTC,CASRGTASYEQYF
10,NA,TRBV12-5,TRBJ2-5,NA,TGTGCTAGTGGTTCGGGGACTCTCCACTTC,CASGSGTLHF
14,NA,TRBV6-5,TRBJ2-7,NA,TGTGCCAGCAGTTACTCGTCAGGGCTCCACGAGCAGTACTTC,CASSYSSGLHEQYF
14,large,TRBV5-1,TRBJ1-1,NA,TGCGCCAGCAGCTTATCGGGGACTGGCGCTGAAGCTTTCTTT,CASSLSGTGAEAFF
13,NA,TRBV7-2,TRBJ1-2,NA,TGTGCCAGCAGCTTAACTCAGAGCTATGGCTACACCTTC,CASSLTQSYGYTF
16,few,TRBV5-1,TRBJ1-2,NA,TGCGCCAGCAGCTTGGGTAGGGGACAAGCTAACTATGGCTACACCTTC,CASSLGRGQANYGYTF
16,NA,TRBV27,TRBJ1-5,TRBD1,TGTGCCAGCAGTTCCGGGACAGGGGGTCTAGGACAGCCCCAGCATTTT,CASSSGTGGLGQPQHF
16,few,TRBV4-3,TRBJ2-1,TRBD1,TGCGCCAGCAGCCAAGTAGTAGGACAGGGATACAATGAGCAGTTCTTC,CASSQVVGQGYNEQFF
15,medium-sized,TRBV9,TRBJ2-5,NA,TGTGCCAGCAGCGTTCTTGAGGTAGACCAAGAGACCCAGTACTTC,CASSVLEVDQETQYF
15,NA,TRBV15,TRBJ2-5,TRBD1,TGTGCCACCAGCAGAGACGGACAGGGGATGGAGACCCAGTACTTC,CATSRDGQGMETQYF
16,few,TRBV6-5,TRBJ1-6,NA,TGTGCCAGCAGTTGGGGGGGAGGAGGGCAGGGTTCACCCCTCCACTTT,CASSWGGGGQGSPLHF
14,NA,TRBV5-4,TRBJ2-5,NA,TGTGCCAGCAGCTCGGGACTGTACGGAGAGACCCAGTACTTC,CASSSGLYGETQYF
15,NA,TRBV9,TRBJ2-1,TRBD2,TGTGCCAGCAGCGTTGGACTAGAATCCTACAATGAGCAGTTCTTC,CASSVGLESYNEQFF
15,few,TRBV5-1,TRBJ2-2,TRBD1,TGCGCCAGCAGCTCGGACAGGGTAGGCACCGGGGAGCTGTTTTTT,CASSSDRVGTGELFF
17,NA,TRBV10-3,TRBJ2-2,NA,TGTGCCATCAGTGGGGCGACCAACACAGGAGCCACCGGGGAGCTGTTTTTT,CAISGATNTGATGELFF
15,NA,TRBV5-1,TRBJ1-4,NA,TGCGCCAGCAGCTCCCAGGGGTTCCCAGGGAAAAAACTGTTTTTT,CASSSQGFPGKKLFF